This T cell receptor beta chain stems from a study of T cell responses to AZD1222 COVID-19 vaccine (dated by TCRdb to the early 2020s). About the full investigation: A total of 233 trial participants underwent TCR sequencing, of whom around 200 received two doses of AZD1222 and about 25 received two doses of the MenACWY control vaccine. Trial participants were enrolled by age into 18-55, 56-69 and 70-plus year subgroups, with roughly 150, 30 and 60 TCR-sequenced participants respectively. General findings and caveats noted by the study authors: After two AZD1222 doses, spike-specific TCR breadth and depth were significantly higher than at day 0 and than in MenACWY recipients. Because no day 14 peak-response samples were available, repertoires were characterized only after the peak T cell response. Reportedly, close to half of the unique spike-specific TCRs recognized epitopes lying outside the regions that are mutated in the B.1.351 and B.1.1.7 variants. In the small 56-69-year group, the increase in depth fell short of significance, most likely because of low power. Participants were mostly white British and included more females than males, and it was suggested by the authors that clonal diversity may have been underestimated. The whole spike protein was spanned by vaccine-associated CD4 TCRs, and dominant responses were seen in regions 160-218 and 743-854. Conclusions about previously exposed vaccinees are limited because only six or seven AZD1222 recipients were SARS-CoV-2 seropositive at baseline.

A word on this clone: What antigen it recognizes has not been identified. Base qualities are missing; no much larger clone stands one base away.

The CDR3 regions of human TCRbeta chains were analyzed by immunosequencing. For the original study's pipeline: TCRs in the repertoires were compared against a reference library of SARS-CoV-2-specific TCRs that had been generated with the MIRA antigen-specificity platform. Breadth was defined as the fraction of unique TCRs that were SARS-CoV-2-associated. Depth was defined as the fraction of total T cells that were SARS-CoV-2-associated. Using the MIRA data, each spike-specific TCR was assigned both to the spike region to which the TCR was reactive and to a CD4 or CD8 class. Log10-transformed breadth and depth values were compared by one-way ANOVA with Sidak's multiple comparisons tests. The table comes from immuneACCESS by way of TCRdb, which keeps in-frame sequences with V and J called. Part of the clones is missing from these tables; in studies checked, under half for an unresolved V gene and the rest for unknown reasons. D and trimming were read from the DNA, whereas the V and J calls and clone size are those reported in that table. Counted in this sample were tens of thousands of clones; over 75% of them appeared once. The ten largest account for roughly 5% of the sample.

The CDR3 sequence holds 15 residues, the cysteine and phenylalanine included. Just the 45-base CDR3 DNA is kept, in frame starting at base 1. Trimming at the junction amounts to 1 base on V and 5 bases on J, and the germline ends lie 14 bases apart. The germline V gene encodes CDR1 PRHDT and CDR2 FYEKMQ (reference sequence). The time point label of this sample denotes: about 28 days (+/-7) after the second vaccine dose. AZD1222 recipients given second doses at about 4 weeks or at about 12 weeks were pooled, since spike-specific TCR depth and breadth were not found to differ between the two schedules. Samples from vaccinated people were obtained from the UK trials COV001 and COV002, which included a single-blind randomized controlled phase 2/3 trial of AZD1222 (ChAdOx1 nCoV-19) in healthy adults. For TCRbeta chain sequencing, PBMC samples from trial participants were taken at day 0 and at day 28 after the second dose.

This receptor was taken from an adult who received the AZD1222 COVID-19 vaccine. The sample here was peripheral blood, taken 28 days after the second AZD1222 dose. This chain joins TRBV13 to TRBJ1-1, with no confident D gene call. The nucleotide sequence reads as follows: TGTGCCAGCAGCTTAGTAGTTTCAAGGGAAACTGAAGCTTTCTTT. It codes for CASSLVVSRETEAFF.